This T cell receptor beta chain was identified in a study of shared clonotypes between healthy human individuals. Profiled with immunoSEQ multiplex PCR; TCRdb holds only in-frame clones, not every one. The profile shows roughly 2.4 million clones, more than 90% of them singletons. The CDR3 runs to 13 residues. Trimming cost V 3 bases and J 3 bases, with 9 bases left between them. Germline V CDR1 and CDR2: WSHSY, SAAADI. Sequencing was done on a sample of naive CD4+ T cells sorted from blood. Subset defined: CD45RA+ positively selected. V and J are TRBV10-2 and TRBJ2-7; the D is unclear. The clonotype comes from a man younger than 35 in good health. CDR3 region: CASSDWQDYEQYF. CDR3 DNA: TGCGCCAGCAGTGATTGGCAGGACTACGAGCAGTACTTC.